This entry lists 17 T cell receptor beta chains sequenced from one sample in a study of T cell responses to AZD1222 COVID-19 vaccine. Using immunoSEQ multiplex PCR, the repertoire was profiled, and TCRdb retains in-frame clones only, with some absent. The sample records around 92,000 clones, around 93% being singletons. Here the sequenced sample was peripheral blood, taken on day 0 of AZD1222 vaccination. Receptor source: an adult in good health.

V gene TRBV7-9 combines with J gene TRBJ2-5, with TRBD1 as a possible D gene (7 bases). Trimming shortened V by 5 bases and J by 2 bases, and 12 bases separated the two germline ends. The CDR3 covers 14 residues. Germline V gene sequence: CDR1 SEHNR, CDR2 FQNEAQ (reference sequence). CDR3 bases: TGTGCCAGCAGCCGGAGGGGGCGGCAAGAGACCCAGTACTTC. Its translation: CASSRRGRQETQYF. Based on the CDR3 plus reference TRBV7-9 and TRBJ2-5, the full variable domain is DTGVSQNPRHKITKRGQNVTFRCDPISEHNRLYWYRQTLGQGPEFLTYFQNEAQLEKSRLLSDRFSAERPKGSFSTLEIQRTEQGDSAMYLCASSRRGRQETQYFGPGTRLLVL.

The chain uses TRBV7-9 and TRBJ1-5; no firm D call. V was shortened by 5 bases and J by 4 bases, with 6 bases between the two germline ends. Germline CDR1 is SEHNR and CDR2 is FQNEAQ (reference sequence). The CDR3 has 12 amino acids. CDR3 region: CASSRGNQPQHF. CDR3 DNA: TGTGCCAGCAGCCGCGGTAATCAGCCCCAGCATTTT.

The CDR3 protein is CASSPTGTPEKETQYF. The CDR3, as DNA: TGTGCCAGCTCACCGACCGGGACGCCAGAGAAAGAGACCCAGTACTTC. The rearrangement uses TRBV18 and TRBJ2-5; TRBD1 or TRBD2 may be the D gene (5 bases each). The germline V gene has CDR1 KGHSH and CDR2 LQKENI. V lost 3 bases, J lost 3 bases, and 17 bases lay in between. The CDR3 is made up of 16 amino acids. Using reference TRBV18 and TRBJ2-5 for the parts outside the CDR3, the full variable domain is NAGVMQNPRHLVRRRGQEARLRCSPMKGHSHVYWYRQLPEEGLKFMVYLQKENIIDESGMPKERFSAEFPKEGPSILRIQQVVRGDSAAYFCASSPTGTPEKETQYFGPGTRLLVL.

This rearrangement joins TRBV6-4 to TRBJ1-2, with unresolved D. Germline CDR1 reads MRHNA; CDR2 reads SNTAGT. The CDR3 consists of 13 residues. V lost 6 bases and J lost 7, with 15 bases in between. The CDR3 sequence: CASRGTNTRGYTF. As DNA, the CDR3 is TGTGCCAGCAGGGGAACCAATACCCGTGGCTACACCTTC.

The chain employs TRBV19 and TRBJ1-4; D ambiguous. The CDR3 has 14 amino acids. The V end was cut by 1 base, the J end by 4 bases, with 7 bases between. CDR1 LNHDA and CDR2 SQIVND come from the germline V gene (reference sequence). CDR3 in DNA: TGTGCCAGTAGTATAGGACAAGATAATGAAAAACTGTTTTTT. Translation: CASSIGQDNEKLFF. The entire variable domain, with the rest obtained from reference TRBV19 and TRBJ1-4, is as follows: DGGITQSPKYLFRKEGQNVTLSCEQNLNHDAMYWYRQDPGQGLRLIYYSQIVNDFQKGDIAEGYSVSREKKESFPLTVTSAQKNPTAFYLCASSIGQDNEKLFFGSGTQLSVL.

The chain is built from TRBV6-5 and TRBJ1-2; a possible D gene is TRBD1 (5 bases). The CDR3 is 12 residues long. Trimming left V 5 bases short and J 4 bases short, with 8 bases between. Germline V gene lookup returns CDR1 MNHEY and CDR2 SVGAGI. The CDR3 DNA sequence: TGTGCCAGCAGTCTCGACAGCTATGGCTACACCTTC. Translation gives CASSLDSYGYTF.

The rearrangement uses TRBV27 and TRBJ2-5; D is possibly TRBD2 (6 bases). This CDR3 comprises 14 residues. Deletions cut 6 bases from V and 4 bases from J, with 15 bases between. Germline V gene data show CDR1 as MNHEY and CDR2 as SMNVEV (reference sequence). This CDR3 reads CASRNDKGGETQYF. CDR3 in DNA: TGTGCCAGCAGAAACGACAAGGGAGGAGAGACCCAGTACTTC.

This clone was counted between two and nine times. J is TRBJ2-3 and V is TRBV6-4; 10 positions match TRBD2. Germline CDR1 and CDR2: MRHNA and SNTAGT. The CDR3 consists of 15 residues. With 3 bases clipped from V and 6 bases from J, the junction kept 6 bases outside the gene matches. The chain's CDR3 is CASSESSGGADTQYF. Written as DNA, the CDR3 is TGTGCCAGCAGTGAGTCAAGCGGGGGGGCTGATACGCAGTATTTT.

This chain connects TRBV30 to TRBJ1-3; D is unclear. This CDR3 region has 13 residues. V lost 5 bases and J 2 bases, leaving 10 bases between the germline ends. Germline CDR1 GTSNPN, CDR2 SVGIG (reference sequence). This CDR3 is CAWDTLAGNTIYF. CDR3 DNA: TGTGCCTGGGACACTCTTGCTGGAAACACCATATATTTT.

DNA for the CDR3: TGCGCCAGCAGCTGGGGACGGACTCAAGAGACCCAGTACTTC. Its translation: CASSWGRTQETQYF. V gene TRBV5-1 combines with J gene TRBJ2-5; TRBD1 or TRBD2 may be the D gene (5 bases each). Germline V gives CDR1 SGHRS, CDR2 YFSETQ. V was trimmed by 3 bases and J by 2 bases, leaving 11 bases between them. The CDR3 is made up of 14 amino acids.

The chain is built from TRBV29-1 and TRBJ2-6, with 10 bases matching TRBD1. Losses at the gene ends were 3 bases for V and 1 base for J; bases not matched to a gene: 3. The CDR3 is 16 residues long. Germline CDR1 is SQVTM and CDR2 is ANQGSEA. The DNA for the CDR3 is TGCAGCGTTGATATGGGACAGGGGTCTGGGGCCAACGTCCTGACTTTC. Translation: CSVDMGQGSGANVLTF.

The chain couples TRBV3-1 (or the pseudogene TRBV3-2) to TRBJ1-4; D is ambiguous. This CDR3 region has 14 residues. Germline CDR1 LGHDT, CDR2 YNNKEL (reference sequence). V gave up 0 bases and J gave up 5 bases, with 7 bases separating them. CDR3 coding DNA: TGTGCCAGCAGCCAAGATGGGTCGAATGAAAAACTGTTTTTT. The encoded protein is CASSQDGSNEKLFF.

The chain carries TRBV5-1 and TRBJ1-3, with D unresolved. Germline values: CDR1 SGHRS, CDR2 YFSETQ. The CDR3 has 14 residues. V gave up 0 bases and J gave up 0 bases, with 4 bases separating them. CDR3: CASSLGDSGNTIYF. In DNA, the CDR3 is TGCGCCAGCAGCTTGGGAGACTCTGGAAACACCATATATTTT.

This chain joins TRBV4-1 and TRBJ1-2; 7 bases are shared with TRBD1. V shed 4 bases, J shed 3 bases, and the junction held 11 bases outside the gene matches. The CDR3 sequence is 16 residues long. CDR1 and CDR2 (germline): MGHRA, YSYEKL. Here the CDR3 reads CASSLNRQGKDYGYTF. CDR3 DNA: TGCGCCAGCAGCCTCAACCGACAGGGAAAAGACTATGGCTACACCTTC.

This chain joins TRBV6-5 and TRBJ1-6; D not resolved. This CDR3 has 13 amino acids. The V and J ends lost 5 bases and 13 bases respectively, with 15 bases between them. Germline-derived CDR1 and CDR2 are MNHEY and SVGAGI. CDR3 bases: TGTGCCAGCAGTCCGGGATCCGATCGGCCCCTCCACTTT. As protein: CASSPGSDRPLHF.

This chain uses TRBV6-5 with TRBJ1-2; D is unresolved. The CDR3 contains 13 residues. Trimming took 10 bases from V and 5 from J, leaving 17 bases between them. The germline CDR1 and CDR2 sequences are MNHEY and SVGAGI. The CDR3 nucleotides are TGTGCCACCCACCACGCGAGGAGGTATGGCTACACCTTC. It is translated as CATHHARRYGYTF.

V usage is TRBV3-1 (or the pseudogene TRBV3-2) and J usage is TRBJ2-1; a weak D match, TRBD2 (6 bases). Per the germline V gene, CDR1 is LGHDT and CDR2 is YNNKEL (reference sequence). The CDR3 contains 16 residues. V lost 4 bases to trimming and J lost 4 bases, with 17 bases between them. The CDR3 is CASSLLPGLLYNEQFF. DNA for the CDR3: TGTGCCAGCAGCCTCTTACCGGGACTCCTGTACAATGAGCAGTTCTTC.